One and the same sample provided the 17 T cell receptor beta chains below, sequenced in a study of CD8 T cells in Susac syndrome. Reverse transcription used about 0.45 to 1 ug RNA and random hexamers. TCRdb passed the immunoSEQ multiplex PCR reads through MiXCR, listing each CDR3 protein once. Of around 130,000 distinct CDR3 sequences in the sample, roughly 95% were seen once. Sequences were obtained from CD4+ T cells from PBMCs. These receptors were obtained from a human donor in good health.

This rearrangement joins TRBV28 to TRBJ1-4, with 7 bases identical to TRBD1. Trimming at V came to 5 bases and at J to 5 bases, leaving 8 bases not matched to a gene. The CDR3 spans 15 residues. Germline CDR1 reads MDHEN; CDR2 reads SYDVKM. The CDR3: CASSTQGGANEKLFF. The CDR3 coding sequence is TGTGCCAGCAGTACCCAAGGGGGCGCGAATGAAAAACTGTTTTTT.

V and J are TRBV2 and TRBJ2-7; 14 nucleotides line up with TRBD2. Germline CDR1 is SNHLY and CDR2 is FYNNEI. Trimming took 7 bases from V and 9 from J; bases not matched to a gene: 8. CDR3 length: 14 residues. The CDR3 protein is CASMTGLAGDAQYF. As DNA, the CDR3 is TGTGCCAGCATGACGGGACTAGCGGGAGACGCGCAGTACTTC.

The chain recombines TRBV25-1 with TRBJ2-5; D possibly corresponds to TRBD1 (6 bases). The CDR3 runs 15 residues. V was pared by 6 bases and J by 4 bases, with 18 bases between. Germline loops: CDR1 MGHDK, CDR2 SYGVNS. As DNA, the CDR3 is TGTGCCAGCAGAGAGACAGGAGCTGTAGGAGAGACCCAGTACTTC. Amino acid sequence: CASRETGAVGETQYF.

The chain uses TRBV27 and TRBJ2-2; tentative D call: TRBD2 (5 bases). The germline gives CDR1 MNHEY, CDR2 SMNVEV (reference sequence). The germline V and J ends were trimmed by 1 base and 4 bases, with 7 bases remaining between them. The CDR3 is made up of 14 amino acids. The CDR3 spells CASSLLAFTGELFF. For the CDR3, the DNA is TGTGCCAGCAGTTTATTAGCGTTCACCGGGGAGCTGTTTTTT.

The CDR3 DNA reads TGTGCCATCAGTGAGAGAAGTATCCAAGAGACCCAGTACTTC. Translation gives CAISERSIQETQYF. The genes are TRBV10-3 and TRBJ2-5; D is ambiguous. The CDR3 runs to 14 residues. CDR1 and CDR2 from the germline V gene are ENHRY and SYGVKD. The V gene lost 2 bases and the J gene lost 1 base, with 8 bases spanning the gap.

V gene TRBV23-1 combines with J gene TRBJ2-1, with a possible D match to TRBD2 (5 bases). TRBV23-1 has ORF status, its function being uncertain. V dropped 10 bases and J dropped 0 bases, with 16 bases sitting between them. The CDR3 is made up of 15 amino acids. The CDR3 region has the DNA TGCGCCATCCCGTCCCAGCGGAGCTCCTACAATGAGCAGTTCTTC. Its protein is CAIPSQRSSYNEQFF.

V usage is TRBV29-1 and J usage is TRBJ2-1, with TRBD2 matching over 9 bases. Per the germline V gene, CDR1 is SQVTM and CDR2 is ANQGSEA. The CDR3 consists of 15 residues. V gave up 0 bases and J gave up 7 bases; unmatched junction bases: 7. CDR3 DNA: TGCAGCGTTGAAGATCGGGGGACTAGCCGTAATGAGCAGTTCTTC. This codes for CSVEDRGTSRNEQFF.

The rearrangement joins TRBV5-1 to TRBJ2-5, with a possible D match to TRBD1 (6 bases). The CDR3 totals 13 residues. Germline V gene data show CDR1 as SGHRS and CDR2 as YFSETQ. Trimming removed 4 bases at V and 5 bases at J, with 12 bases between. CDR3 amino acids: CASSQGGWETQYF. CDR3 nucleotide sequence: TGCGCCAGCAGCCAAGGGGGATGGGAGACCCAGTACTTC.

J is TRBJ2-1 and V is TRBV18; weak D call: TRBD2 (5 bases). The germline CDR1 and CDR2 sequences are KGHSH and LQKENI. Trimming left V 0 bases short and J 7 bases short, with 10 bases between. This CDR3 is built from 14 residues. This CDR3 is CASSPPPGGNEQFF. DNA of the CDR3: TGTGCCAGCTCACCACCACCGGGCGGGAATGAGCAGTTCTTC.

The genes are TRBV27 and TRBJ2-7; D may be TRBD2 (5 bases). The germline CDR1 and CDR2 sequences are MNHEY and SMNVEV (reference sequence). The CDR3 runs 14 residues. Trimming removed 4 bases at V and 5 bases at J, with 15 bases between. As DNA, the CDR3 is TGTGCCAGCAGTTCTTCCCCGGGAACAAACGAGCAGTACTTC. Encoded protein: CASSSSPGTNEQYF.

The chain employs TRBV20-1 and TRBJ2-2; TRBD2 matches 13 bases. Germline V CDR1 and CDR2: DFQATT, SNEGSKA (reference sequence). The junction had 3 bases not matched to a gene; V was cut back by 3 bases and J by 5 bases. The length of the CDR3 is 15 residues. The CDR3 DNA follows: TGCAGTGCTAGCCCGACTAGCGGGAGGACCGGGGAGCTGTTTTTT. Amino acids: CSASPTSGRTGELFF.

This rearrangement joins TRBV3-1 to TRBJ2-1; 15 nucleotides line up with TRBD2. This CDR3 region has 17 residues. With 4 bases clipped from V and 7 bases from J, the junction kept 8 bases outside the gene matches. Germline CDR1 LGHDT, CDR2 YNNKEL (reference sequence). In nucleotides, the CDR3 is TGTGCCAGCAGCCGAACTCCCGGGACTAGCGGGAGGAATGAGCAGTTCTTC. Translated: CASSRTPGTSGRNEQFF.

This clonotype was picked up one time. As DNA, the CDR3 is TGCGCCAGCAGCTTGTACTATGAGCGCACCGGGGAGCTGTTTTTT. Protein: CASSLYYERTGELFF. The chain employs TRBV5-1 and TRBJ2-2; unclear D gene. Germline V gene lookup returns CDR1 SGHRS and CDR2 YFSETQ. The CDR3 has 15 residues. The germline V and J ends were trimmed by 1 base and 4 bases, with 11 bases remaining between them.

V gene TRBV14 combines with J gene TRBJ1-2; unclear D gene. Germline CDR1 is SGHDN and CDR2 is FVKESK. Between the trimmed V and J ends, which lost 5 bases and 4 bases, there was a span of 8 bases. This CDR3 has 12 amino acids. This CDR3 is CASSSRSYGYTF. The CDR3 nucleotides are TGTGCCAGCAGCTCACGGAGCTATGGCTACACCTTC. Together with reference TRBV14 and TRBJ1-2, the CDR3 gives the full variable domain: EAGVTQFPSHSVIEKGQTVTLRCDPISGHDNLYWYRRVMGKEIKFLLHFVKESKQDESGMPNNRFLAERTGGTYSTLKVQPAELEDSGVYFCASSSRSYGYTFGSGTRLTVV.

The chain joins TRBV2 to TRBJ2-1; no definite D call. CDR3 length: 12 residues. The V end lost 4 bases, the J end lost 6 bases, and 7 bases lay between the germline ends. Germline V lookup: CDR1 SNHLY, CDR2 FYNNEI. The chain's CDR3 is CASSGTGNEQFF. The CDR3 DNA follows: TGTGCCAGCAGTGGAACGGGCAATGAGCAGTTCTTC.

The sample holds one count of this clonotype. The V gene is TRBV23-1, the J gene TRBJ1-1; D gene ambiguous. TRBV23-1 is filed as an ORF, its function uncertain. The V and J ends lost 3 bases and 2 bases respectively, with 13 bases between them. The length of the CDR3 is 15 residues. The CDR3 is CASSHRVRINTEAFF. CDR3 nucleotide sequence: TGCGCCAGCAGTCACCGGGTTCGAATAAACACTGAAGCTTTCTTT.

The rearrangement joins TRBV5-1 to TRBJ2-5; D is uncertain. Per germline, CDR1 SGHRS and CDR2 YFSETQ. The CDR3 totals 13 residues. With 4 bases removed from V and 5 bases from J, the gap between germline ends came to 12 bases. The CDR3 region has the DNA TGCGCCAGCAGCGACCCGGGTCTGGAGACCCAGTACTTC. Its translation is CASSDPGLETQYF.